This TCR beta chain was recorded in a study of CD4 T cells in relation to SARS-CoV-2 and coronaviruses. Study-level results: Samples before the pandemic and after infection were not matched within any donor. About 65% of donors had memory CD4+ clonotypes crossrecognizing SARS-CoV-2 and common cold coronavirus spike.

Germline-derived CDR1 and CDR2 are ENHRY and SYGVKD. V was pared by 8 bases and J by 6 bases, with 5 bases of the junction left unmatched. The CDR3 totals 12 residues. Before the COVID-19 pandemic, during about 2011-2019, CD4+ T cells were taken from unexposed donors. The cells were cultured for about 10 days before CD4+ T cells were isolated. Unexposed-donor CD4+ T cells were probed with SARS-CoV-2 S/N and four cold-coronavirus spikes, cells permitting. Sequenced by immunoSEQ multiplex PCR; TCRdb stores in-frame clones only, minus some. Of roughly 18,000 clones detected, about 80% appear once; the ten largest clones hold roughly 10%. As to this clone: Its antigen is not identified.

Sequencing used CD4+ T cells from PBMCs, cultured in vitro. The rearrangement uses TRBV10-3 and TRBJ2-7, with TRBD2 identical over 9 bases. This clonotype was sampled from a human donor in good health. In DNA, the CDR3 is TGTGCCATCGGGGCTAGCGGGGTCGAGCAGTACTTC. Translating it yields CAIGASGVEQYF.